The next 18 T cell receptor beta chains were all read from a single sample in a study of blood T cell repertoires in COVID-19. Only in-frame clones appear in the TCRdb table, and some are missing; sequencing was by immunoSEQ multiplex PCR. Here the sample spans some 70,000 clones, approximately 80% being singletons. The source material was peripheral blood. These receptors came from a man aged 50-60 years with COVID-19, enrolled during active disease.

The chain carries TRBV5-4 and TRBJ2-1; 10 bases map to TRBD2. Trimming took 4 bases from V and 5 from J; bases not matched to a gene: 9. The CDR3 length is 16 residues. Germline V gene lookup returns CDR1 SGHNT and CDR2 YYREEE (reference sequence). The CDR3 bases are TGTGCCAGCAGCCCAGCCGGGACTAGCGTCGACAATGAGCAGTTCTTC. Protein product: CASSPAGTSVDNEQFF.

The rearrangement links TRBV3-1 (or the pseudogene TRBV3-2) to TRBJ1-2, with 7 bases lining up with TRBD1. Germline lookup yields CDR1 LGHDT and CDR2 YNNKEL (reference sequence). Trimming took 1 base from V and 3 from J; bases not matched to a gene: 5. CDR3 length: 15 residues. CDR3 residues: CASSQVQGFDYGYTF. The CDR3 nucleotides are TGTGCCAGCAGCCAAGTACAGGGGTTTGACTATGGCTACACCTTC.

V gene TRBV5-5 combines with J gene TRBJ2-1; 11 bases agree with TRBD2. The junction had 11 bases not matched to a gene; V was cut back by 0 bases and J by 15 bases. The germline CDR1 and CDR2 sequences are SGHKS and YYEKEE (reference sequence). The length of the CDR3 is 15 residues. The CDR3 nucleotides are TGTGCCAGCAGCTTGGCGCTAGCGGGGGGTTTAGATGGGTTCTTC. Protein: CASSLALAGGLDGFF. The full variable domain, its missing parts supplied by reference TRBV5-5 and TRBJ2-1, is DAGVTQSPTHLIKTRGQQVTLRCSPISGHKSVSWYQQVLGQGPQFIFQYYEKEERGRGNFPDRFSARQFPNYSSELNVNALLLGDSALYLCASSLALAGGLDGFFGPGTRLTVL.

The J gene is TRBJ2-4, the V gene TRBV7-2, with D tentatively TRBD2 (6 bases). Germline V gene lookup returns CDR1 SGHTA and CDR2 FQGNSA. This CDR3 region has 15 residues. V gave up 0 bases and J gave up 5 bases, with 11 bases separating them. The CDR3: CASSLAWRGENIQYF. Written as DNA, the CDR3 is TGTGCCAGCAGCTTAGCATGGCGGGGAGAAAACATTCAGTACTTC.

The gene calls are TRBV4-2 and TRBJ2-1, with D unresolved. This CDR3 has 13 residues. Trimming stripped 3 bases from V and 9 bases from J, with 12 bases between. Per the germline V gene, CDR1 is LGHNA and CDR2 is YNFKEQ. CDR3 region: CASSQSYRLEQFF. The CDR3 nucleotides are TGTGCCAGCAGCCAGAGCTATCGACTTGAGCAGTTCTTC.

This clone appeared a few times. The chain joins TRBV28 to TRBJ1-2; D is uncertain. This CDR3 is 12 amino acids long. V shed 3 bases and J shed 3 bases, with 5 bases lying between them. Per the germline V gene, CDR1 is MDHEN and CDR2 is SYDVKM. The CDR3 sequence: CASSLRDYGYTF. The CDR3 bases are TGTGCCAGCAGTTTGCGGGACTATGGCTACACCTTC.

This clone was observed a single time. This chain joins TRBV9 and TRBJ1-4; no firm D call. The V end lost 4 bases, the J end lost 3 bases, and 7 bases lay between the germline ends. The CDR3 is 13 residues long. Germline CDR1 is SGDLS and CDR2 is YYNGEE. CDR3 residues: CASSPSANEKLFF. CDR3 DNA sequence: TGTGCCAGCAGCCCCTCGGCTAATGAAAAACTGTTTTTT. The full variable domain, its missing parts supplied by reference TRBV9 and TRBJ1-4, is DSGVTQTPKHLITATGQRVTLRCSPRSGDLSVYWYQQSLDQGLQFLIQYYNGEERAKGNILERFSAQQFPDLHSELNLSSLELGDSALYFCASSPSANEKLFFGSGTQLSVL.

The chain recombines TRBV7-9 with TRBJ1-4; D is perhaps TRBD1 (5 bases). The CDR3 length is 16 residues. CDR1 and CDR2 from the germline V gene are SEHNR and FQNEAQ (reference sequence). V lost 5 bases to trimming and J lost 0 bases, with 13 bases between them. This chain's CDR3 is CASSPLAGTTNEKLFF. CDR3 in DNA: TGTGCCAGCAGCCCCCTTGCAGGGACAACTAATGAAAAACTGTTTTTT.

The chain recombines TRBV29-1 with TRBJ1-2, with TRBD1 matching over 8 bases. Per germline, CDR1 SQVTM and CDR2 ANQGSEA. Trimming removed 4 bases from V and 0 bases from J; junction bases left unmatched: 1. The CDR3 totals 13 residues. In DNA, the CDR3 is TGCAGCGTTGGGACAGGGTCTAACTATGGCTACACCTTC. It is translated as CSVGTGSNYGYTF.

The gene calls are TRBV13 and TRBJ2-5, with 11 bases matching TRBD1. V trimming: 5 bases; J trimming: 2 bases; junction bases outside the gene matches: 7. Germline loops: CDR1 PRHDT, CDR2 FYEKMQ (reference sequence). The length of the CDR3 is 16 residues. The CDR3: CASSPTGDRGQETQYF. Written as DNA, the CDR3 is TGTGCCAGCAGCCCCACCGGGGACAGGGGGCAAGAGACCCAGTACTTC. The whole variable domain, filled in from reference TRBV13 and TRBJ2-5, reads AAGVIQSPRHLIKEKRETATLKCYPIPRHDTVYWYQQGPGQDPQFLISFYEKMQSDKGSIPDRFSAQQFSDYHSELNMSSLELGDSALYFCASSPTGDRGQETQYFGPGTRLLVL.

Only one count was recorded for this clone. This chain connects TRBV5-4 to TRBJ2-3; perhaps TRBD1 as D (6 bases). The V gene lost 1 base and the J gene lost 8 bases, with 17 bases spanning the gap. The CDR3 has 15 amino acids. CDR1 and CDR2 (germline): SGHNT, YYREEE (reference sequence). For the CDR3, the DNA is TGTGCCAGCAGCTTGCCGGGACATCCGGAAGCTACGCAGTATTTT. The encoded protein is CASSLPGHPEATQYF.

V is TRBV5-1 and J is TRBJ2-3; maybe TRBD2 (6 bases). The CDR3 covers 15 residues. V shed 10 bases and J shed 0 bases, with 18 bases lying between them. Germline assignment: CDR1 SGHRS and CDR2 YFSETQ. CDR3 sequence reads: CACRWGTASTDTQYF. The CDR3 DNA sequence: TGCGCCTGCCGGTGGGGGACTGCTAGCACAGATACGCAGTATTTT.

The rearrangement links TRBV7-9 to TRBJ1-2, with 7 positions matching TRBD1. Germline CDR1 is SEHNR and CDR2 is FQNEAQ (reference sequence). The CDR3 totals 15 residues. V was clipped by 5 bases and J by 2 bases; unmatched bases: 8. The CDR3 region has the DNA TGTGCCAGCAGCGACGACTCGACAGGGAACTATGGCTACACCTTC. This codes for CASSDDSTGNYGYTF.

V and J are TRBV6-5 and TRBJ2-5; 12 nucleotides align to TRBD2. Germline-derived CDR1 and CDR2 are MNHEY and SVGAGI. The CDR3 spans 15 residues. The V gene end was trimmed by 10 bases and the J gene end by 2 bases; junction bases not matched to a gene: 8. The CDR3 protein is CATSRGLAGQETQYF. DNA for the CDR3: TGTGCCACCTCTCGGGGACTAGCGGGTCAAGAGACCCAGTACTTC.

The chain carries TRBV4-1 and TRBJ2-3, with 9 bases that match TRBD1. Germline CDR1 reads MGHRA; CDR2 reads YSYEKL. Trimming cost V 0 bases and J 2 bases; bases outside gene matches: 9. The CDR3 sequence is 18 residues long. The chain's CDR3 is CASSQENPGTGITDTQYF. The CDR3 DNA sequence: TGCGCCAGCAGCCAAGAAAACCCTGGGACAGGGATCACAGATACGCAGTATTTT.

The gene calls are TRBV3-1 (or the pseudogene TRBV3-2) and TRBJ1-2; D remains unclear. The germline CDR1 and CDR2 sequences are LGHDT and YNNKEL (reference sequence). V was shortened by 4 bases and J by 8 bases, with 17 bases between the two germline ends. The CDR3 runs 14 residues. In DNA, the CDR3 is TGTGCCAGCAGCCCCCACGGAGGGCTATGGGGCTACACCTTC. Protein: CASSPHGGLWGYTF.

The chain carries TRBV5-4 and TRBJ2-2, with TRBD1 as a possible D gene (5 bases). Germline V gives CDR1 SGHNT, CDR2 YYREEE (reference sequence). Trimming stripped 1 base from V and 0 bases from J, with 7 bases between. This CDR3 comprises 15 residues. CDR3 protein: CASSLSRANTGELFF. Here the CDR3 DNA reads TGTGCCAGCAGCTTGAGCAGGGCGAACACCGGGGAGCTGTTTTTT.

V is TRBV11-2 and J is TRBJ2-7; TRBD1 matches at 7 bases. Germline CDR1 is SGHAT and CDR2 is FQNNGV. V lost 3 bases, J lost 1 base, and 9 bases stayed unmatched. The CDR3 runs 16 residues. The chain's CDR3 is CASSLGTELLSYEQYF. The DNA of the CDR3 is TGTGCCAGCAGCTTGGGGACAGAACTATTATCCTACGAGCAGTACTTC.